This T cell receptor (beta chain) emerged from a study of cytomegalovirus exposure and HLA in healthy donors. As for the study in general: Around 180 million T cells yielded 100 million to 130 million unique TCR beta sequences, as an earlier analysis found. Notes on the study in general: Researchers counted 150 to 200 TCR beta chains as cytomegalovirus-associated. V- and J-gene trimming in TCR beta was tied to a missense DCLRE1C variant by an analysis performed later.

The PCR used 60 Vbeta and 13 Jbeta primers. Assay: immunoSEQ multiplex PCR; the TCRdb copy retains only in-frame clones and omits some. The data contain around 190,000 clones, almost 75% of them singletons. As for this clone: Its antigen is undetermined.

There are 12 residues in the CDR3. V lost 8 bases and J lost 2; bases outside the gene matches: 2. Germline assignment: CDR1 MDHEN and CDR2 SYDVKM. V usage is TRBV28 and J usage is TRBJ2-7, with 8 nucleotides matching TRBD2. This TCR came from a woman in her twenties or thirties in good health and CMV-seropositive. Input material: PBMCs. In nucleotides, the CDR3 is TGTGCCAGCCACGGGAGGGCCTACGAGCAGTACTTC. Protein sequence: CASHGRAYEQYF.